The clone carrying this T cell receptor beta chain has ten or more counts. Its antigen is unknown. This entry belongs to a study of T cells in Graves' hyperthyroidism and ophthalmopathy. Germline V gene lookup returns CDR1 LNHDA and CDR2 SQIVND (reference sequence). V shed 4 bases, J shed 5 bases, and the junction held 5 bases outside the gene matches. This CDR3 is 14 amino acids long. The diagnoses drew upon clinical symptoms, serum thyroxine and TRAb, thyroid ultrasound and orbital computed tomography. Amplification of TCR beta CDR3 regions was performed using RNA transcripts as template. The TCR CDR3 first-round RT-PCR relied on the HTBI primer set. TCRdb re-called the multiplex PCR reads through MiXCR, storing one row per CDR3 protein. The data contain 480,000 or so distinct CDR3 sequences, roughly 45% of them singletons. Broader study findings: Most clonotypes expanded in thyroid above 0.001 were likewise present in blood.

The chain uses TRBV19 and TRBJ1-2; 9 bases map to TRBD1. This TCR derives from an adult woman with Graves' disease, either hyperthyroidism or ophthalmopathy (not recorded which). The material sequenced was peripheral blood or thyroid tissue (not recorded which). The CDR3 DNA is TGTGCCAGTAGTACGACAGGGGGTGGATATGGCTACACCTTC. Encoded protein: CASSTTGGGYGYTF.